The 25 T cell receptor beta chains in this list originate from one sample, sequenced in a study of T cell clonality in common variable immunodeficiency. General study points: In common variable immunodeficiency, TCR beta chains reportedly carried fewer deletions and N-nucleotide insertions.

The protocol was immunoSEQ multiplex PCR, while the TCRdb copy is restricted to in-frame clones and leaves out a portion. Observed are more than 20,000 clones, no singletons, with the top ten taking around 2.4%. Their antigen targets remain unknown. Sequenced: peripheral blood mononuclear cells. Every receptor here comes from a human donor with common variable immunodeficiency.

This clone was seen at least ten times. The CDR3 end is not reached by the read, which stops 3 residues before it; the germline J gene fills it in. The chain couples TRBV6-2 or TRBV6-3 to TRBJ2-3, with 9 bases identical to TRBD2. The V segment lost 6 bases and the J segment 0 bases; nucleotides outside the gene matches: 10. Germline loops: CDR1 MNHEY, CDR2 SVGEGT. The CDR3 loop spans 17 amino acids. The CDR3 loop is CASSHGRGGLSTDTQYF. Partial CDR3 DNA: TGTGCCAGCAGCCACGGGCGGGGGGGCCTGAGCACAGATACG.

There are many counts of this clone. Read coverage stops 3 residues before the CDR3 terminus; the germline J gene supplies the remainder. This rearrangement joins TRBV5-1 to TRBJ2-7, with 8 bases fitting TRBD1. The J segment lost 6 bases and the V segment lost 3 bases, leaving 5 bases of the junction unmatched. The CDR3 covers 13 residues. In germline, CDR1 is SGHRS, CDR2 YFSETQ. CDR3 protein: CASSSLTGGEQYF. CDR3 DNA, as far as it was read: TGCGCCAGCAGCTCCCTCACAGGGGGCGAG.

This clone was seen at least ten times. The CDR3 extends 3 residues past the end of the read, so its final part is completed from the germline J gene. The genes are TRBV5-6 and TRBJ2-7; TRBD1 matches 7 bases. Germline V lookup: CDR1 SGHDT, CDR2 YYEEEE. The trim removed 9 bases at V and 2 bases at J, leaving 2 bases unmatched. CDR3 length equals 11 residues. CDR3 loop: CATGTAYEQYF. CDR3 bases read: TGTGCCACAGGGACAGCCTACGAG.

This clone showed up many times. CDR3 bases read: TGTGCCATCAGTGAGAGGCCCGAGGGTGGCACTGAA. Amino acids: CAISERPEGGTE. The whole CDR3 is CAISERPEGGTEAFF. V gene TRBV10-3 combines with J gene TRBJ1-1; no clear D gene. The read comes to an end 3 residues before the CDR3 does, leaving the germline J gene to fill in the end. Trimming cost V 2 bases and J 4 bases, with 14 bases left between them. The CDR3 sequence is 15 residues long. Germline assignment: CDR1 ENHRY and CDR2 SYGVKD.

This clone was picked up many times. Coverage ceases 3 residues before the CDR3 finishes, and the germline J gene fills in the end. The V gene is TRBV20-1, the J gene TRBJ2-5; 7 nucleotides line up with TRBD1. Germline assignment: CDR1 DFQATT and CDR2 SNEGSKA (reference sequence). This CDR3 is 14 amino acids long. Unmatched junction bases numbered 7, after V lost 1 base and J lost 5 bases. CDR3 bases read: TGCAGTGCTAGAGGAACAGGGGCGACGGAGACC. Protein: CSARGTGATET. The full CDR3 reads CSARGTGATETQYF.

The sample holds many counts of this clone. The sequence runs out 3 residues before the end of the CDR3; the remainder is reconstructed from the germline J gene. The genes are TRBV27 and TRBJ2-7; 8 positions match TRBD1. Looked up from germline, CDR1 is MNHEY and CDR2 is SMNVEV (reference sequence). The V segment lost 3 bases and the J segment 2 bases; nucleotides outside the gene matches: 9. The CDR3 is 16 amino acids. Incomplete CDR3 DNA: TGTGCCAGCAGTTTTAGGGGCCGGACAGGGACCTACGAG. It translates to CASSFRGRTGTYE. The full CDR3 reads CASSFRGRTGTYEQYF.

This clone has more than one count but fewer than ten. The CDR3 end lies 3 residues beyond the end of the read and is filled in from the germline J gene. The V gene is TRBV19, the J gene TRBJ1-2; TRBD1 matches 8 bases. CDR3 length: 16 residues. From germline, CDR1 is LNHDA and CDR2 SQIVND (reference sequence). The ends lost 5 bases at V and 2 bases at J; junction bases unmatched: 10. The CDR3 sequence is CASSLLRGLGNYGYTF. CDR3 DNA (partial): TGTGCCAGTAGTCTCCTCAGGGGGCTGGGGAACTATGGC.

This clone was picked up many times. The sequenced CDR3 bases are TGCAGCGCCATCCCGTTGGGCTATAGGGGGTACAATGAG. It specifies CSAIPLGYRGYNE. The entire CDR3 protein reads CSAIPLGYRGYNEQFF. The J gene is TRBJ2-1, the V gene TRBV29-1, with D tentatively TRBD1 (6 bases). The CDR3 goes on 3 residues after the read ends, and that part is filled in from the germline J gene. Looked up from germline, CDR1 is SQVTM and CDR2 is ANQGSEA. This CDR3 comprises 16 residues. V shed 7 bases and J shed 4 bases, with 23 bases lying between them.

At least ten counts were recorded for this clone. The CDR3 end is not reached by the read, which stops 3 residues before it; the germline J gene fills it in. V usage is TRBV10-3 and J usage is TRBJ1-5; TRBD1 matches 7 bases. The CDR3 consists of 15 residues. The germline gives CDR1 ENHRY, CDR2 SYGVKD. V lost 3 bases and J lost 4; bases outside the gene matches: 6. The sequenced CDR3 bases are TGTGCCATCAGTGATGGTGACAGGGCTAATCAGCCC. Translated: CAISDGDRANQP. The full CDR3 protein is CAISDGDRANQPQHF.

Regarding this clone: The CDR3 goes on 3 residues after the read ends, and that part is filled in from the germline J gene. Other nucleotide sequences in the sample specify the same CDR3. The gene calls are TRBV5-1 and TRBJ1-3, with TRBD1 matching 7 bases. The V and J ends lost 2 bases and 4 bases, in that order; junction bases with no gene match: 3. There are 14 residues in the CDR3. Germline values: CDR1 SGHRS, CDR2 YFSETQ. CDR3 DNA, as far as it was read: TGCGCCAGCAGCTTACAGGGGCCCGGAAACACC. As protein: CASSLQGPGNT. The CDR3 in its entirety is CASSLQGPGNTIYF.

Ten or more counts support this clone. The read comes to an end 3 residues before the CDR3 does, leaving the germline J gene to fill in the end. This chain links TRBV18 with TRBJ1-3, with 8 bases matching TRBD1. Germline lookup yields CDR1 KGHSH and CDR2 LQKENI. This CDR3 has 16 amino acids. The junction had 5 bases not matched to a gene; V was cut back by 3 bases and J by 1 base. CDR3: CASSPSQGASGNTIYF. The sequenced part of the CDR3 DNA is TGTGCCAGCTCACCGTCGCAGGGGGCTTCTGGAAACACC.

In this sample, this clone turned up many times. Coverage ceases 3 residues before the CDR3 finishes, and the germline J gene fills in the end. The chain has TRBV7-9 and TRBJ1-4; a weak D match, TRBD1 (6 bases). This CDR3 contains 15 residues. Between the trimmed V and J ends, which lost 4 bases and 6 bases, there was a span of 15 bases. Per the germline V gene, CDR1 is SEHNR and CDR2 is FQNEAQ (reference sequence). The part of the CDR3 DNA that was read is TGTGCCAGCAGCTGGAGTGGGGGGGCAGATGAAAAA. The encoded protein is CASSWSGGADEK. The full CDR3 protein reads CASSWSGGADEKLFF.

This clone was seen repeatedly, ten times or more. The sequenced fragment ends 3 residues before the CDR3 boundary, so the rest is inferred from the germline J gene. The V and J genes are TRBV4-1 and TRBJ2-7, with D perhaps TRBD1 (6 bases). From germline, CDR1 is MGHRA and CDR2 YSYEKL. The length of the CDR3 is 15 residues. Trimming shortened V by 1 base and J by 5 bases, and 15 bases separated the two germline ends. The covered CDR3 bases are TGCGCCAGCAGCCAAGGAACAGGGAGCTACCACGAG. Encoded protein: CASSQGTGSYHE. The full CDR3 protein is CASSQGTGSYHEQYF.

This clone was picked up many times. The read finishes 3 residues shy of the CDR3 end, and the germline J gene is used to complete it. The rearrangement joins TRBV20-1 to TRBJ1-1; weak D call: TRBD1 (5 bases). The CDR3 has 15 amino acids. The V gene's germline CDR1 is DFQATT and CDR2 SNEGSKA (reference sequence). V gave up 6 bases and J gave up 4 bases, with 21 bases separating them. The chain's CDR3 is CSARGRGRIRTEAFF. The sequenced CDR3 bases are TGCAGTGCCCGAGGTAGGGGCCGAATCCGCACTGAA.

There are many counts of this clone. The read falls 3 residues short of the CDR3 end, and the missing part is taken from the germline J gene. The V call is TRBV6-1, the J call TRBJ1-2, with a possible D match to TRBD1 (5 bases). The germline V gene encodes CDR1 MNHNS and CDR2 SASEGT. The CDR3 sequence is 17 residues long. V shed 2 bases and J shed 5 bases, with 21 bases lying between them. CDR3 residues: CASSERGRGGPSYGYTF. CDR3 DNA (partial): TGTGCCAGCAGTGAACGGGGTCGGGGGGGACCCTCTTATGGC.

This clone was observed many times. The read ends 3 residues before the CDR3 terminus; that terminus is restored from the germline J gene. This chain joins TRBV12-3 or TRBV12-4 and TRBJ1-5; the D gene is possibly TRBD1 (5 bases). This CDR3 is 11 amino acids long. Trimming pared 4 bases from V and 9 bases from J, leaving 7 bases between. CDR3 loop: CASSYQGPQHF. The covered CDR3 bases are TGTGCCAGCAGTTATCAGGGGCCC.

In this sample, this clone turned up many times. The read terminates 3 residues before the CDR3 end, so the remaining end is supplied by the germline J gene. V usage is TRBV11-2 and J usage is TRBJ2-2; no clear D gene. This CDR3 has 14 residues. Germline V gives CDR1 SGHAT, CDR2 FQNNGV. V lost 0 bases to trimming and J lost 4 bases, with 6 bases between them. The DNA read from the CDR3 is TGTGCCAGCAGCTTAGAGGCATTCACCGGGGAG. It encodes CASSLEAFTGE. The full CDR3 reads CASSLEAFTGELFF. Filled out from reference TRBV11-2 and TRBJ2-2, the complete variable domain reads EAGVAQSPRYKIIEKRQSVAFWCNPISGHATLYWYQQILGQGPKLLIQFQNNGVVDDSQLPKDRFSAERLKGVDSTLKIQPAKLEDSAVYLCASSLEAFTGELFFGEGSRLTVL.

This clone was seen ten or more times. The CDR3 is cut off 3 residues early in the read; its end comes from the germline J gene. V and J are TRBV19 and TRBJ2-5; D unresolved. The CDR3 length is 16 residues. Germline V lookup: CDR1 LNHDA, CDR2 SQIVND (reference sequence). V lost 5 bases to trimming and J lost 4 bases, with 20 bases between them. The CDR3 region is CASSLSISPGGETQYF. Partial CDR3 DNA: TGTGCCAGTAGTCTCTCTATTAGCCCTGGCGGAGAGACC.

Ten or more counts support this clone. The DNA ends 3 residues before the CDR3 does, and the rest of the CDR3 is filled in from the germline J gene. This chain uses TRBV12-3 or TRBV12-4 with TRBJ2-7, with 9 nucleotides matching TRBD1. This CDR3 comprises 13 residues. The V and J ends lost 1 base and 6 bases, in that order; junction bases with no gene match: 1. CDR3 sequence: CASSLDRGREQYF. The CDR3 bases that were read are TGTGCCAGCAGTTTAGACAGGGGGCGCGAG.

This clone was found many times. The read comes to an end 3 residues before the CDR3 does, leaving the germline J gene to fill in the end. The chain joins TRBV18 to TRBJ2-3; no firm D call. The CDR3 has 13 residues. V was trimmed by 2 bases and J by 7 bases, leaving 10 bases between them. The V gene's germline CDR1 is KGHSH and CDR2 LQKENI. The covered CDR3 bases are TGTGCCAGCTCACCAGCGGCCCCCAATACG. Translation: CASSPAAPNT. The CDR3 reads in full as CASSPAAPNTQYF.

This clone came up many times. The read ends 3 residues early relative to the CDR3; the germline J gene fills the gap. This chain connects TRBV7-8 to TRBJ2-1, with 8 bases that match TRBD1. Germline assignment: CDR1 SGHVS and CDR2 FQNEAQ. This CDR3 is 15 amino acids long. J gave up 8 bases and V 1 base, and 7 bases lay outside the gene matches. The part of the CDR3 DNA that was read is TGTGCCAGCAGCTTAGTTAATAACAGGGGGTATGAG. Amino acids: CASSLVNNRGYE. The complete CDR3 protein is CASSLVNNRGYEQFF. The variable domain in full, completed from reference TRBV7-8 and TRBJ2-1, reads GAGVSQSPRYKVAKRGQDVALRCDPISGHVSLFWYQQALGQGPEFLTYFQNEAQLDKSGLPSDRFFAERPEGSVSTLKIQRTQQEDSAVYLCASSLVNNRGYEQFFGPGTRLTVL.

This clone was seen ten or more times. From the germline J gene comes the end of the CDR3, since the read stops 3 residues before it. The chain couples TRBV11-2 to TRBJ2-5; 7 bases map to TRBD2. V trimming: 6 bases; J trimming: 2 bases; junction bases outside the gene matches: 9. The CDR3 covers 15 residues. Germline CDR1 and CDR2: SGHAT and FQNNGV. Partial CDR3 DNA: TGTGCCAGCAGGAAAACTGTAGCGGGTCAAGAGACC. Amino acid sequence: CASRKTVAGQET. The CDR3 in its entirety is CASRKTVAGQETQYF.

This clone was counted many times. The read comes to an end 3 residues before the CDR3 does, leaving the germline J gene to fill in the end. The rearrangement links TRBV5-4 to TRBJ2-5, with a possible D match to TRBD2 (7 bases). The CDR3 has 15 residues. V lost 4 bases and J 2 bases, leaving 15 bases between the germline ends. The germline gives CDR1 SGHNT, CDR2 YYREEE (reference sequence). The chain's CDR3 is CASSPWGGGQETQYF. The CDR3 DNA, read in part, is TGTGCCAGCAGCCCTTGGGGAGGGGGTCAAGAGACC.

This clone occurred many times. The CDR3 end falls 3 residues outside the read, so it is completed with the germline J gene. The genes are TRBV19 and TRBJ1-2; D might be TRBD1 (5 bases). The CDR3 extends over 17 amino acids. Germline lookup yields CDR1 LNHDA and CDR2 SQIVND (reference sequence). V was cut by 0 bases and J by 4 bases, with 18 bases left in between. CDR3 region: CASSIDLEGQKIYGYTF. The sequenced part of the CDR3 DNA is TGTGCCAGTAGTATAGATCTAGAGGGGCAAAAGATCTATGGC.

This clone was found many times. The read falls 3 residues short of the CDR3 end, and the missing part is taken from the germline J gene. The rearrangement joins TRBV7-2 to TRBJ2-4, with TRBD1 identical over 12 bases. Per the germline V gene, CDR1 is SGHTA and CDR2 is FQGNSA. The CDR3 spans 16 residues. The J segment lost 8 bases and the V segment lost 0 bases, leaving 5 bases of the junction unmatched. The CDR3 DNA, read in part, is TGTGCCAGCAGCTTAGCAGGGACAGGGGGCGCGGACATT. Translating gives CASSLAGTGGADI. In full, the CDR3 is CASSLAGTGGADIQYF. Looking up the rest from reference TRBV7-2 and TRBJ2-4 gives the full variable domain: GAGVSQSPSNKVTEKGKDVELRCDPISGHTALYWYRQSLGQGLEFLIYFQGNSAPDKSGLPSDRFSAERTGGSVSTLTIQRTQQEDSAVYLCASSLAGTGGADIQYFGAGTRLSVL.